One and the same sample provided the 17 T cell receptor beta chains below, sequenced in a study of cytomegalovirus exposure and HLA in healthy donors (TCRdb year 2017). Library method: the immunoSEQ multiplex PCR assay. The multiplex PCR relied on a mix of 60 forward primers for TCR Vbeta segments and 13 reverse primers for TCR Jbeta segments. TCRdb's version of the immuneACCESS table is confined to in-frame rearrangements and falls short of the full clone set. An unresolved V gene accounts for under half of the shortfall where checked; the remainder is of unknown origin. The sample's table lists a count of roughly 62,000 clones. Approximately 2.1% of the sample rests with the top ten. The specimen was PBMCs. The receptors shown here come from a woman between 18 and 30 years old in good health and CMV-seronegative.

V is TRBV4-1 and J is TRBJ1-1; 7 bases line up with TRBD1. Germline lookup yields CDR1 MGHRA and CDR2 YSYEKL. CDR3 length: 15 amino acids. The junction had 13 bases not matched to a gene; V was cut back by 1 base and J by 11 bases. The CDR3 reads CASSQAAGTELWAFF. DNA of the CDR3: TGCGCCAGCAGCCAAGCAGCCGGGACAGAGTTGTGGGCTTTCTTT.

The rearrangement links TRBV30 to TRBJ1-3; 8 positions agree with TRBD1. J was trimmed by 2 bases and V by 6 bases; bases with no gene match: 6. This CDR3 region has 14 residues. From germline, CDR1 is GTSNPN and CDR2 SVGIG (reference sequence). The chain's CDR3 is CACTLTGAGNTIYF. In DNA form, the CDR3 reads TGTGCCTGCACTTTGACAGGGGCTGGAAACACCATATATTTT.

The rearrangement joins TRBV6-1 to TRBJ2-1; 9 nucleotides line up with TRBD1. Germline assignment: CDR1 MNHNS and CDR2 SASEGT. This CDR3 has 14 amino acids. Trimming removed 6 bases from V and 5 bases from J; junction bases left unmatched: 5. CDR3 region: CASRQGAPHNEQFF. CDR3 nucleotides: TGTGCCAGCAGACAGGGGGCGCCCCACAATGAGCAGTTCTTC.

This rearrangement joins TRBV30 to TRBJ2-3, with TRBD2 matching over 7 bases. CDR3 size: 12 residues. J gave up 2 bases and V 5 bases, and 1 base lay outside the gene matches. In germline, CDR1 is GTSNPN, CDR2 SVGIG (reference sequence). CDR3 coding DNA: TGTGCCTGGGAGCGGGACACAGATACGCAGTATTTT. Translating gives CAWERDTDTQYF.

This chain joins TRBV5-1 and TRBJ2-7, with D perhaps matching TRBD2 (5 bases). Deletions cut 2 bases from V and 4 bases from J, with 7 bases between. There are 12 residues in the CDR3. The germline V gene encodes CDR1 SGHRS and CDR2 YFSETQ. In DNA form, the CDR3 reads TGCGCCAGCAGCTTCGGCGGGTACGAGCAGTACTTC. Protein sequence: CASSFGGYEQYF.

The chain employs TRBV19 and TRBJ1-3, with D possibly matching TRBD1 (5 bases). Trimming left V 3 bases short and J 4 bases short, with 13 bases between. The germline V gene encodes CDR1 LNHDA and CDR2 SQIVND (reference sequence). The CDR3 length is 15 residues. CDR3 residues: CASSISGVRGNTIYF. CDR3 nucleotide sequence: TGTGCCAGTAGTATTTCGGGGGTCCGCGGAAACACCATATATTTT.

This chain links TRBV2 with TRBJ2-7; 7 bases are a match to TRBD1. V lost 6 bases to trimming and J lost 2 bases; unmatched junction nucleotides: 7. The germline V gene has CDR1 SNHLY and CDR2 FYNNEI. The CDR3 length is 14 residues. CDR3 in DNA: TGTGCCAGCAGCCCGACAGGGATCCCCTACGAGCAGTACTTC. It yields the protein CASSPTGIPYEQYF.

Here the CDR3 DNA reads TGTGCCAGCAGCCAGGACAGGGAACAGCCCCAGCATTTT. Its protein product is CASSQDREQPQHF. The chain joins TRBV6-5 to TRBJ1-5; 8 positions match TRBD1. Per the germline V gene, CDR1 is MNHEY and CDR2 is SVGAGI. The CDR3 totals 13 residues. J lost 7 bases, V lost 6 bases, and 5 bases had no gene match.

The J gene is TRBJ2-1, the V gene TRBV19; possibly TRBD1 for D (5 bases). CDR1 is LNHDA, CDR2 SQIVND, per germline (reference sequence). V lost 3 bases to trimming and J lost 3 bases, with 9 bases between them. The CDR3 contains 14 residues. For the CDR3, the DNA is TGTGCCAGTAGTATGGTGACAGACTACAATGAGCAGTTCTTC. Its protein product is CASSMVTDYNEQFF.

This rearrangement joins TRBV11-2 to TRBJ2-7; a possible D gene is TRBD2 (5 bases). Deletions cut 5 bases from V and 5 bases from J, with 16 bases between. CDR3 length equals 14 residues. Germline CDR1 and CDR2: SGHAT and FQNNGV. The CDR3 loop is CASSPLVGVDEQYF. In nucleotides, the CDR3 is TGTGCCAGCAGCCCCCTGGTGGGAGTCGACGAGCAGTACTTC.

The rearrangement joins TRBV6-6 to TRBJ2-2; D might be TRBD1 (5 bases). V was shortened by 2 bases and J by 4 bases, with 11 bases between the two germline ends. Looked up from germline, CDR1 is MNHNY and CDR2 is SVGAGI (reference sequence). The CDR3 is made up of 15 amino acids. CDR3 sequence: CASSYTQGGTGELFF. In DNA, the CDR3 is TGTGCCAGCAGTTACACCCAGGGTGGCACCGGGGAGCTGTTTTTT.

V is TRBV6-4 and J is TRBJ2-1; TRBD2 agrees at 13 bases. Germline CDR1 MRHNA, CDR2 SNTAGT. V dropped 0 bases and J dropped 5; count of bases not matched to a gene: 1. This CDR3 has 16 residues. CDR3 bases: TGTGCCAGCAGTGACTCGGGACTAGCGGGGCACAATGAGCAGTTCTTC. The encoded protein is CASSDSGLAGHNEQFF.

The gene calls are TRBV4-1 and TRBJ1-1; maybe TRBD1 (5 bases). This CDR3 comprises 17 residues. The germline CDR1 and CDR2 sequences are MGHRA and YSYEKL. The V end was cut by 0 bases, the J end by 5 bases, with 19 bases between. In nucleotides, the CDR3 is TGCGCCAGCAGCCAAGATTTCGCGGGGGGGATAGGGACTGAAGCTTTCTTT. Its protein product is CASSQDFAGGIGTEAFF.

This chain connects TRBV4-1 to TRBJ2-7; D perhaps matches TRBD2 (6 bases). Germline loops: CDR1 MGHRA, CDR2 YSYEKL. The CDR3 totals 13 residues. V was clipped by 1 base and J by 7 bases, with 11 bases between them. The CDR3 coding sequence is TGCGCCAGCAGCCAAGTGGGAGGATTAGAGCAGTACTTC. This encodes CASSQVGGLEQYF.

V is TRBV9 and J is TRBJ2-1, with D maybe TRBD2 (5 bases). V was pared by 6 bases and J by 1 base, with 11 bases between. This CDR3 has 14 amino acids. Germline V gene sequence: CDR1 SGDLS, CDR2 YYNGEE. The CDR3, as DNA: TGTGCCAGCACCTTACTAGATTCCTACAATGAGCAGTTCTTC. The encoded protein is CASTLLDSYNEQFF.

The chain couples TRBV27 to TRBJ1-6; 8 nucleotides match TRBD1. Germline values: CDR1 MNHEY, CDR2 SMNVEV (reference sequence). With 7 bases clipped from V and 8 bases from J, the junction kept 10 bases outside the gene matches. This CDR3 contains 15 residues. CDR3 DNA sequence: TGTGCCAGCAAGCCCCCCGACAGGGGTTATTCACCCCTCCACTTT. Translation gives CASKPPDRGYSPLHF.

CDR3 protein: CASSFRDRENTEAFF. The CDR3 region has the DNA TGTGCCAGCAGTTTCCGGGACAGGGAGAACACTGAAGCTTTCTTT. The rearrangement uses TRBV11-2 and TRBJ1-1; TRBD1 aligns across 9 bases. This CDR3 spans 15 amino acids. Germline V gene data show CDR1 as SGHAT and CDR2 as FQNNGV. With 6 bases clipped from V and 1 base from J, the junction kept 6 bases outside the gene matches.